The rows below give T cell receptor beta chains drawn from one sample of a study of blood T cell repertoires in COVID-19. TCRdb's table, derived via immunoSEQ multiplex PCR, lists solely in-frame clones and lacks some. The repertoire holds about 360,000 clones, with around 88% as singletons. The sample comprised peripheral blood. The receptors shown here come from a woman aged 55-69 years with COVID-19, enrolled during active disease. CDR3s include the opening cysteine and the closing phenylalanine or tryptophan. A D gene is named only where the DNA matches it firmly. Not all rows give a size; the values are once, few, many and, for expanded clones, a class.

j_call v_call d_call cdr3_length clone_size cdr3_nt cdr3_aa
TRBJ2-2 TRBV7-8 NA 15 NA TGTGCCAGCAGCCCACGGACAGGAGGGGGCGGGGAGCTGTTTTTT CASSPRTGGGGELFF
TRBJ2-7 TRBV2 TRBD2 14 NA TGTGCCAGCAAATCCGGGACTAGTGGTTACGAGCAGTACTTC CASKSGTSGYEQYF
TRBJ2-7 TRBV7-3 NA 13 NA TGTGCCAGCAGCTTTGGGCAGAACTACGAGCAGTACTTC CASSFGQNYEQYF
TRBJ2-3 TRBV9 TRBD2 18 NA TGTGCCAGCAGCGGGACCGGACTAGCGGGGGCAATCTATAATACGGAGTATTTT CASSGTGLAGAIYNTEYF
TRBJ2-2 TRBV5-4 TRBD2 17 once TGTGCCAGCAGCTTGGGGACTAGCCTTCAGAACACCGGGGAGCTGTTTTTT CASSLGTSLQNTGELFF
TRBJ2-5 TRBV7-9 TRBD2 14 NA TGTGCCAGCACCGGTACGGGGAGGGGAGAGACCCAGTACTTC CASTGTGRGETQYF
TRBJ1-1 TRBV18 NA 15 NA TGTGCCAGCTCATCGCGGCCAGGACAGAACACTGAAGCTTTCTTT CASSSRPGQNTEAFF
TRBJ1-5 TRBV7-8 NA 16 NA TGTGCCAGCAGCTTACAAGCAGGGGTGGTCGGTCAGCCCCAGCATTTT CASSLQAGVVGQPQHF
TRBJ2-4 TRBV21-1 NA 18 NA TGTGCCAGCAGCAAAGATCCCTATGAGAGGTGGACAAAGGACATTCAGTACTTC CASSKDPYERWTKDIQYF
TRBJ2-3 TRBV5-5 TRBD2 16 NA TGTGCCAGCAGCTTGGGGACTAGCGGGGGGGCAGATACGCAGTATTTT CASSLGTSGGADTQYF
TRBJ2-1 TRBV9 TRBD2 17 once TGTGCCAGCAGCGGAGGGACTAGCGGGGGGGCCGAGAGTGAGCAGTTCTTC CASSGGTSGGAESEQFF
TRBJ2-3 TRBV20-1 NA 10 NA TGCAGTGACAACACAGATACGCAGTATTTT CSDNTDTQYF